These T cell receptor beta chains were read from a single sample in a study of CD8 T cells in Susac syndrome. TCRdb itself ran the immunoSEQ multiplex PCR reads through MiXCR, one entry per CDR3 protein. The sample yields fewer than 200,000 distinct CDR3 sequences, 85% to 95% seen once. What was sequenced was CD4+ T cells from PBMCs. These receptors came from a human donor with Susac syndrome. CDR3s leave out the opening cysteine and the closing phenylalanine or tryptophan.

v_gene	j_gene	CDR3aa
TRBV9	TRBJ2-2	ASSVVDTGELF
TRBV4-2	TRBJ2-6	ASSQTDRARALT
TRBV20-1	TRBJ1-5	SAKDRGQPQH
TRBV2	TRBJ1-5	ASSGQGSSNQPQH
TRBV15	TRBJ1-5	ATSWGRDQPQH
TRBV20-1	TRBJ1-1	REGPGFDTEAF
TRBV20-1	TRBJ2-1	SATGQGGDKQF
TRBV6-5	TRBJ2-1	ASSLNSDSEQF
TRBV20-1	TRBJ2-7	SARRDRGHEQY
TRBV5-1	TRBJ2-3	ASSLMGQGATDTQY
TRBV20-1	TRBJ1-2	SARAPGGDRGYT
TRBV3-1	TRBJ2-7	ASSQGTGEQY
TRBV18	TRBJ2-3	ASSPSREDTQY
TRBV7-9	TRBJ2-1	ASSLVPPSYNEQF
TRBV3-1	TRBJ1-1	ASSPHPRTEAF
TRBV3-1	TRBJ2-2	ASSQEANTGELF
TRBV3-1	TRBJ1-1	ASSHQQGRATEAF
TRBV4-3	TRBJ2-1	ASSQDWNEQF